This T cell receptor (beta chain) was recovered during a study of regulatory T cells in long-lasting Graves disease. Building of the TCR beta libraries involved iRepertoire HTBI primers and Arm-PCR of CDR3 regions. TCRdb reprocessed the multiplex PCR reads via MiXCR and lists one record per CDR3 protein. The table has hundreds of thousands of distinct CDR3 sequences, approximately 15% seen once. Study-wide results and limits: The study found TRBV28, TRBJ1-2 and TRBJ2-5 favored in persistent disease. Persistent patients shared 2,700 or so public clonotypes among themselves. Newly diagnosed patients shared fewer, at roughly 1,000. It is possible that accuracy was reduced by the small size of the sample.

This clonotype was seen at least ten times. Its target is not known. Regarding time point: newly diagnosed GD, antithyroid drugs for less than 3 months. From RNA extracted from PBMCs, the TCR library was made. This CDR3 region has 15 residues. The V and J ends lost 5 bases and 0 bases respectively, with 12 bases between them. Per germline, CDR1 SGHVS and CDR2 FQNEAQ. Separately, the same data were catalogued under a study of T cells in Graves' hyperthyroidism and ophthalmopathy.

This sequence joins TRBV7-8 and TRBJ2-3; D possibly corresponds to TRBD2 (6 bases). This TCR derives from a woman aged 30 to 39 with Graves disease. This sample comprised peripheral blood mononuclear cells (PBMCs), obtained at new diagnosis, from a patient treated with antithyroid drugs. The CDR3: CASSILGTSTDTQYF. The CDR3 nucleotides are TGTGCCAGCAGCATTCTAGGGACTAGCACAGATACGCAGTATTTT.